A single sample gave rise to the 13 T cell receptor beta chains below, sequenced in a study of shared clonotypes between healthy human individuals (dated by TCRdb to 2020 to 2022). CD8 naive samples were CD45RO-negative cells positively selected for CCR7, giving a CD45RA+CCR7+ population that excluded TemRA cells. Receptor libraries were prepared by the immunoSEQ multiplex PCR assay. Sourced from immuneACCESS, this table was stored by TCRdb with only in-frame sequences that have V and J called. A share of the clones is absent; for the studies checked, an unresolved V gene accounts for under half, and the remainder has no known explanation. The sample table holds about 2 million clones, of which about 95% were seen once. The ten largest account for 0.9% to 1.3% of the sample. Sequenced input: naive CD8+ T cells sorted from blood. The cell subset or site tag for this specimen amounts to: CD45RA+CCR7+. All receptors come from a man aged 18 to 29 in good health.

The rearrangement links TRBV13 to TRBJ2-7, with D tentatively TRBD2 (6 bases). The V gene lost 10 bases and the J gene lost 0 bases, with 16 bases spanning the gap. CDR3 size: 14 residues. The germline gives CDR1 PRHDT, CDR2 FYEKMQ (reference sequence). Here the CDR3 DNA reads TGTGCCACCCGGGGGACGGAGAACTCCTACGAGCAGTACTTC. It translates to CATRGTENSYEQYF.

The chain employs TRBV9 and TRBJ2-3; 8 bases agree with TRBD2. Unmatched junction bases numbered 6, after V lost 3 bases and J lost 0 bases. There are 16 residues in the CDR3. CDR1 is SGDLS and CDR2 is YYNGEE in the germline V gene. CDR3 nucleotides: TGTGCCAGCAGCGACTTAGCGGGGACTAGCACAGATACGCAGTATTTT. It yields the protein CASSDLAGTSTDTQYF.

The chain couples TRBV9 to TRBJ2-3; D unclear. Germline V gene sequence: CDR1 SGDLS, CDR2 YYNGEE. The length of the CDR3 is 15 residues. Trimming took 0 bases from V and 0 from J, leaving 8 bases between them. The CDR3 here is CASSVAAASTDTQYF. The DNA for the CDR3 is TGTGCCAGCAGCGTAGCGGCGGCTAGCACAGATACGCAGTATTTT.

The CDR3 loop is CASSLPGGDGGFF. In DNA, the CDR3 is TGTGCCAGCAGCTTGCCCGGGGGGGACGGCGGGTTCTTC. This chain links TRBV5-4 with TRBJ2-1; 8 positions agree with TRBD2. The length of the CDR3 is 13 residues. CDR1 and CDR2 (germline): SGHNT, YYREEE (reference sequence). J gave up 15 bases and V 1 base, and 9 bases lay outside the gene matches.

The chain carries TRBV11-2 and TRBJ2-7; D possibly matches TRBD1 or TRBD2 (7 bases each). V was clipped by 6 bases and J by 3 bases, with 15 bases between them. CDR1 and CDR2 (germline): SGHAT, FQNNGV. CDR3 length equals 14 residues. The CDR3 loop reads CASRGGGSFYEQYF. The CDR3 coding sequence is TGTGCCAGCAGGGGAGGGGGCAGCTTCTACGAGCAGTACTTC. Filled out from reference TRBV11-2 and TRBJ2-7, the complete variable domain reads EAGVAQSPRYKIIEKRQSVAFWCNPISGHATLYWYQQILGQGPKLLIQFQNNGVVDDSQLPKDRFSAERLKGVDSTLKIQPAKLEDSAVYLCASRGGGSFYEQYFGPGTRLTVT.

The gene calls are TRBV4-2 and TRBJ2-7; a possible D gene is TRBD1 (5 bases). V was clipped by 0 bases and J by 6 bases, with 12 bases between them. Germline V gene sequence: CDR1 LGHNA, CDR2 YNFKEQ. This CDR3 is built from 14 residues. CDR3: CASSQEWTSSEQYF. The CDR3 bases are TGTGCCAGCAGCCAAGAGTGGACATCGTCCGAGCAGTACTTC.

The chain uses TRBV11-2 and TRBJ2-7, with D possibly being TRBD1 or TRBD2 (6 bases each). Germline lookup yields CDR1 SGHAT and CDR2 FQNNGV. CDR3 length: 14 residues. Trimming pared 3 bases from V and 5 bases from J, leaving 14 bases between. The CDR3 sequence is CASSLVGGLDEQYF. The CDR3 DNA sequence: TGTGCCAGCAGCTTGGTTGGGGGGCTAGACGAGCAGTACTTC.

The V gene is TRBV5-1, the J gene TRBJ1-2; the match to TRBD1 covers 7 bases. The V gene end was trimmed by 4 bases and the J gene end by 7 bases; junction bases not matched to a gene: 25. Germline values: CDR1 SGHRS, CDR2 YFSETQ. The CDR3 length is 19 residues. The CDR3 loop is CASSVYHRDRPLLSVGYTF. The CDR3 bases are TGCGCCAGCAGCGTATACCACCGGGACAGACCTCTACTCTCGGTTGGCTACACCTTC.

The CDR3 is CASSLTSSYNNEQFF. The CDR3, as DNA: TGTGCCAGCAGCTTGACTAGCAGCTATAACAATGAGCAGTTCTTC. This sequence joins TRBV6-5 and TRBJ2-1; TRBD2 agrees at 7 bases. V lost 6 bases, J lost 5 bases, and 10 bases stayed unmatched. This CDR3 region has 15 residues. Looked up from germline, CDR1 is MNHEY and CDR2 is SVGAGI.

This clone has only one observation. The V and J genes are TRBV6-5 and TRBJ1-5, with D uncertain. Germline values: CDR1 MNHEY, CDR2 SVGAGI. This CDR3 is built from 14 residues. V lost 2 bases, J lost 6 bases, and 11 bases lay in between. The CDR3 protein is CASSYMGGGQPQHF. The DNA for the CDR3 is TGTGCCAGCAGTTACATGGGAGGCGGTCAGCCCCAGCATTTT.

The chain links TRBV10-2 to TRBJ1-4, with TRBD1 matching 11 bases. Germline V gives CDR1 WSHSY, CDR2 SAAADI. Trimming cost V 8 bases and J 2 bases; bases outside gene matches: 7. This CDR3 is 16 amino acids long. The chain's CDR3 is CASRRDRGGTNEKLFF. The DNA for the CDR3 is TGCGCCAGCCGCCGGGACAGGGGGGGCACTAATGAAAAACTGTTTTTT.

The chain has TRBV27 and TRBJ2-7; TRBD1 aligns across 8 bases. CDR1 MNHEY and CDR2 SMNVEV come from the germline V gene (reference sequence). The CDR3 covers 15 residues. The V segment lost 5 bases and the J segment 0 bases; nucleotides outside the gene matches: 6. CDR3: CASSLRQGISYEQYF. CDR3 bases: TGTGCCAGCAGTCTCCGACAGGGGATCTCCTACGAGCAGTACTTC.

V is TRBV7-9 and J is TRBJ1-2; 7 positions agree with TRBD1. The CDR3 runs to 17 residues. Germline trimming cut 5 bases from V and 7 bases from J; bases unmatched to any gene: 19. Germline CDR1 SEHNR, CDR2 FQNEAQ (reference sequence). The CDR3 reads CASSPALEEDRPPGYTF. CDR3 coding DNA: TGTGCCAGCAGCCCGGCCCTTGAGGAGGACAGGCCCCCTGGCTACACCTTC.